This entry lists 14 T cell receptor beta chains sequenced from one sample in a study of CD8 T cells in Susac syndrome. Reverse transcription of roughly 0.5 to 1 ug RNA was performed with random hexamers. TCRdb used MiXCR to reprocess the immunoSEQ multiplex PCR reads, holding one entry per CDR3 protein. The data show 110,000 or so distinct CDR3 sequences, 85% to 95% seen once. Input material: CD8+ T cells from PBMCs. The receptor source for this set is a human donor in good health.

This clonotype was seen once. The gene calls are TRBV20-1 and TRBJ1-4; D uncertain. This CDR3 comprises 19 residues. Deletions cut 0 bases from V and 5 bases from J, with 25 bases between. The germline V gene encodes CDR1 DFQATT and CDR2 SNEGSKA (reference sequence). DNA of the CDR3: TGCAGTGCTAGAGATGCATCTGGGGTTACGGTCCTAGGGAATGAAAAACTGTTTTTT. Its protein product is CSARDASGVTVLGNEKLFF.

V is TRBV6-4 and J is TRBJ2-1; possible D gene TRBD2, 5 bases. Germline V gene lookup returns CDR1 MRHNA and CDR2 SNTAGT. The CDR3 is 15 residues long. V lost 0 bases and J 0 bases, leaving 6 bases between the germline ends. The CDR3 DNA follows: TGTGCCAGCAGTGACTCGAGCGGCTCCTACAATGAGCAGTTCTTC. This gives the protein CASSDSSGSYNEQFF.

This rearrangement joins TRBV21-1 to TRBJ1-1. TRBV21-1 is a pseudogene segment. The CDR3 extends over 14 amino acids. The DNA for the CDR3 is TGTGCCAGCAGCAAAGGAGAGCCAGGAGCTGAAGCTTTCTTT. This sequence encodes CASSKGEPGAEAFF.

The chain has TRBV5-1 and TRBJ2-3; 8 bases align to TRBD2. The CDR3 sequence is 17 residues long. The junction had 12 bases not matched to a gene; V was cut back by 4 bases and J by 2 bases. Germline V CDR1 and CDR2: SGHRS, YFSETQ. As DNA, the CDR3 is TGCGCCAGCAGCGCAAAGGCTCTAGCGGGTAACACAGATACGCAGTATTTT. Translating gives CASSAKALAGNTDTQYF.

The CDR3 sequence: CASSIRPGGGWNTEAFF. The CDR3 nucleotides are TGTGCCAGTAGTATTCGGCCCGGAGGGGGCTGGAACACTGAAGCTTTCTTT. The rearrangement links TRBV19 to TRBJ1-1; 7 positions match TRBD1. The germline CDR1 and CDR2 sequences are LNHDA and SQIVND (reference sequence). The trim removed 3 bases at V and 1 base at J, leaving 11 bases unmatched. The CDR3 runs to 17 residues.

The rearrangement joins TRBV5-1 to TRBJ1-2, with D maybe TRBD1 (5 bases). Per the germline V gene, CDR1 is SGHRS and CDR2 is YFSETQ. V shed 3 bases and J shed 5 bases, with 11 bases lying between them. This CDR3 spans 13 amino acids. This CDR3 is CASSSGIGYGYTF. The CDR3 bases are TGCGCCAGCAGCTCAGGGATAGGGTATGGCTACACCTTC.

This clonotype was counted only a few times. The chain has TRBV4-1 and TRBJ1-2, with unresolved D. CDR3 length: 13 residues. Germline CDR1 is MGHRA and CDR2 is YSYEKL. V lost 0 bases and J lost 4, with 6 bases in between. CDR3: CASSQDSIYGYTF. CDR3 nucleotides: TGCGCCAGCAGCCAAGACAGCATCTATGGCTACACCTTC.

In this sample, this clonotype turned up once. The V gene is TRBV20-1, the J gene TRBJ2-5; D remains unclear. The CDR3 sequence is 13 residues long. Trimming took 6 bases from V and 0 from J, leaving 11 bases between them. CDR1 and CDR2 from the germline V gene are DFQATT and SNEGSKA (reference sequence). CDR3 region: CSASKSYQETQYF. The DNA of the CDR3 is TGCAGTGCCTCGAAGTCCTACCAAGAGACCCAGTACTTC.

The CDR3: CASSLEQAPREQYF. The CDR3 nucleotides are TGTGCCAGCAGCTTGGAACAGGCCCCTCGCGAGCAGTACTTC. The chain joins TRBV5-5 to TRBJ2-7; the D gene is possibly TRBD1 (5 bases). The CDR3 contains 14 residues. CDR1 and CDR2 from the germline V gene are SGHKS and YYEKEE (reference sequence). V was cut by 0 bases and J by 6 bases, with 13 bases left in between.

This clonotype has a single count. The gene calls are TRBV6-2 or TRBV6-3 and TRBJ1-4, with D possibly TRBD1 on 6 matching bases. CDR3 size: 14 residues. From germline, CDR1 is MNHEY and CDR2 SVGEGT. The V end was cut by 5 bases, the J end by 4 bases, with 11 bases between. The CDR3 nucleotides read TGTGCCAGCAGTCGGGACAACTTTAATGAAAAACTGTTTTTT. Its translation is CASSRDNFNEKLFF.

The J gene is TRBJ2-2, the V gene TRBV7-2; D ambiguous. The CDR3 contains 15 residues. V lost 2 bases, J lost 5 bases, and 12 bases lay in between. Germline CDR1 is SGHTA and CDR2 is FQGNSA. CDR3 in amino acids: CASSLISGHTGELFF. The DNA for the CDR3 is TGTGCCAGCAGCTTAATCTCAGGCCATACCGGGGAGCTGTTTTTT.

V gene TRBV29-1 combines with J gene TRBJ1-1; perhaps TRBD1 as D (5 bases). Germline lookup yields CDR1 SQVTM and CDR2 ANQGSEA. The CDR3 is 18 residues long. The V end lost 2 bases, the J end lost 0 bases, and 22 bases lay between the germline ends. The CDR3: CSVEMWDPGFSMNTEAFF. CDR3 nucleotides: TGCAGCGTTGAAATGTGGGACCCCGGTTTTTCCATGAACACTGAAGCTTTCTTT.

The chain combines TRBV5-6 with TRBJ2-7; 7 bases are a match to TRBD1. CDR3 length: 14 residues. Trimming at V came to 0 bases and at J to 4 bases, leaving 4 bases not matched to a gene. Germline V gene sequence: CDR1 SGHDT, CDR2 YYEEEE. The CDR3, as DNA: TGTGCCAGCAGCTTGGTGACAGGGCTTTACGAGCAGTACTTC. It encodes CASSLVTGLYEQYF. Based on the CDR3 plus reference TRBV5-6 and TRBJ2-7, the full variable domain is DAGVTQSPTHLIKTRGQQVTLRCSPKSGHDTVSWYQQALGQGPQFIFQYYEEEERQRGNFPDRFSGHQFPNYSSELNVNALLLGDSALYLCASSLVTGLYEQYFGPGTRLTVT.

The V gene is TRBV4-3, the J gene TRBJ2-3, with 10 positions matching TRBD2. This CDR3 has 18 amino acids. Germline lookup yields CDR1 LGHNA and CDR2 YSLEER. With 0 bases clipped from V and 4 bases from J, the junction kept 10 bases outside the gene matches. CDR3 region: CASSQDMGGSGRPDTQYF. The CDR3 nucleotides read TGCGCCAGCAGCCAAGATATGGGTGGTAGCGGGAGGCCAGATACGCAGTATTTT.